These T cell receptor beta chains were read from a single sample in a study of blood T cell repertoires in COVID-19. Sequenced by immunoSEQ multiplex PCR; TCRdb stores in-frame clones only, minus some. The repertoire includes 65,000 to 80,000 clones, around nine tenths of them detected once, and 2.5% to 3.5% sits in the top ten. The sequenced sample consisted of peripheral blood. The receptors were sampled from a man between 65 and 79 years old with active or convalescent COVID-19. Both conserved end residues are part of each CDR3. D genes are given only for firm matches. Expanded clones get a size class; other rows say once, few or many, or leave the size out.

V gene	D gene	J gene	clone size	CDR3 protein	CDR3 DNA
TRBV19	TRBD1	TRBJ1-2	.	CASSRQGKTGGYTF	TGTGCCAGTAGTCGACAGGGAAAAACTGGTGGCTACACCTTC
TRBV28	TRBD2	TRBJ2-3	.	CASSHGGAQADTQYF	TGTGCCAGCAGTCACGGGGGGGCCCAGGCAGATACGCAGTATTTT
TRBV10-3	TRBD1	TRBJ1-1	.	CAIGTGSLNTEAFF	TGTGCCATCGGGACAGGGAGTTTGAACACTGAAGCTTTCTTT
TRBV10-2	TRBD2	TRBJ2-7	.	CASSEGVAGPYEQYF	TGCGCCAGCAGTGAGGGGGTAGCGGGACCCTACGAGCAGTACTTC
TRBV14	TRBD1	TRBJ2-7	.	CASSRDRVNEQYF	TGTGCCAGCAGTCGGGACAGGGTCAACGAGCAGTACTTC
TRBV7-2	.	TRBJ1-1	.	CASSRSVGGLKAEAFF	TGTGCCAGCAGCCGTTCTGTGGGGGGACTGAAGGCTGAAGCTTTCTTT
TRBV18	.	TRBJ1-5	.	CASSPGNAGGYQPQHF	TGTGCCAGCTCACCGGGTAATGCAGGAGGGTATCAGCCCCAGCATTTT
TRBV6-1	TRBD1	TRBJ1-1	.	CASSERTGQGTEAFF	TGTGCCAGCAGTGAACGGACAGGGCAAGGCACTGAAGCTTTCTTT
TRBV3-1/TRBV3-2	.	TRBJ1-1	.	CASSQGKTTAVLFTNTEAFF	TGTGCCAGCAGCCAAGGGAAGACAACAGCAGTTCTTTTCACGAACACTGAAGCTTTCTTT
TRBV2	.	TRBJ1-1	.	CASMVGGPNTEAFF	TGTGCCAGCATGGTAGGGGGACCGAACACTGAAGCTTTCTTT
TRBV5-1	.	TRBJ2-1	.	CASSLAPGDHNEQFF	TGCGCCAGCAGCTTGGCCCCGGGGGACCACAATGAGCAGTTCTTC
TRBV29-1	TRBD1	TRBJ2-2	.	CSADRGYTGELFF	TGCAGCGCTGACAGGGGTTACACCGGGGAGCTGTTTTTT
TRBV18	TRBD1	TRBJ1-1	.	CASSPPKGATEAFF	TGTGCCAGCTCACCACCGAAGGGGGCCACTGAAGCTTTCTTT
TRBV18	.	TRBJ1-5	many	CASSSGNSNQPQHF	TGTGCCAGCTCGTCAGGGAATAGCAATCAGCCCCAGCATTTT
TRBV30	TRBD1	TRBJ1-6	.	CAWSSPGQNSPLHF	TGTGCCTGGAGTTCACCGGGACAGAATTCACCCCTCCACTTT
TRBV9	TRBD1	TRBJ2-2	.	CASRRGQGWTNTGELFF	TGTGCCAGCAGGAGGGGACAGGGGTGGACAAACACCGGGGAGCTGTTTTTT
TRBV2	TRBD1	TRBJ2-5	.	CASRMDRGRQETQYF	TGTGCCAGCAGGATGGACAGGGGGCGACAAGAGACCCAGTACTTC
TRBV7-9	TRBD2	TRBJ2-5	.	CASSLRGEQETQYF	TGTGCCAGCAGCCTCCGGGGGGAACAAGAGACCCAGTACTTC
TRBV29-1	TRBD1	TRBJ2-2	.	CSVKTGPDTGELFF	TGCAGCGTTAAGACAGGGCCGGACACCGGGGAGCTGTTTTTT
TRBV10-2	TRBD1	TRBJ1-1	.	CASTRQGNNEEAFF	TGCGCCAGCACACGACAGGGAAATAATGAGGAAGCTTTCTTT
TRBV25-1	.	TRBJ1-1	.	CASSEYRQSSEAFF	TGTGCCAGCAGTGAATATAGACAGAGCAGTGAAGCTTTCTTT
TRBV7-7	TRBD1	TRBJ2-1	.	CASSPGTGVWDEQFF	TGTGCCAGCAGCCCCGGGACAGGGGTTTGGGATGAGCAGTTCTTC
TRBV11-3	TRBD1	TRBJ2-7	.	CASSKGQDSYEQYF	TGTGCCAGCAGCAAGGGACAGGACTCCTACGAGCAGTACTTC
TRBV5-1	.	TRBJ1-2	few	CASATAGQDDGYTF	TGCGCCAGCGCAACGGCAGGGCAGGACGATGGCTACACCTTC
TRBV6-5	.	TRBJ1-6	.	CASSYVAENSPLHF	TGTGCCAGCAGTTACGTGGCGGAAAATTCACCCCTCCACTTT
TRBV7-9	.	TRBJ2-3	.	CASSPETDTQYF	TGTGCCAGCAGCCCAGAAACAGATACGCAGTATTTT
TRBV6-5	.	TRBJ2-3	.	CASSPQDTDTQYF	TGTGCCAGCAGTCCCCAGGACACAGATACGCAGTATTTT
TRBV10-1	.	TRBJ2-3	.	CASSAGTDTQYF	TGCGCCAGCAGTGCGGGCACAGATACGCAGTATTTT
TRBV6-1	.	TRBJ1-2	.	CASSEAAAGVYGYTF	TGTGCCAGCAGTGAAGCGGCGGCAGGGGTCTATGGCTACACCTTC
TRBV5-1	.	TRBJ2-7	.	CASSKDTRNYEQYF	TGCGCCAGCAGTAAGGACACAAGAAACTACGAGCAGTACTTC
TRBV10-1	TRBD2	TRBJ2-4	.	CASSEAGVENIQYF	TGCGCCAGCAGTGAGGCGGGAGTAGAAAACATTCAGTACTTC
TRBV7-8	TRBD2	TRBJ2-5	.	CASSLVRVSGVETQYF	TGTGCCAGCAGCTTAGTAAGAGTTAGCGGGGTGGAGACCCAGTACTTC
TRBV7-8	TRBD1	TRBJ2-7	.	CASSLVVGGDEQYF	TGTGCCAGCAGCTTAGTAGTAGGGGGCGACGAGCAGTACTTC
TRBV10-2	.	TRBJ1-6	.	CASSELPQGLGNSPLHF	TGCGCCAGCAGTGAGCTGCCCCAGGGACTAGGGAATTCACCCCTCCACTTT
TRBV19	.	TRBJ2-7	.	CASSTTGLEEQYF	TGTGCCAGTAGTACAACAGGGCTGGAAGAGCAGTACTTC
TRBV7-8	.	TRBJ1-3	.	CASSLAPSGNTIYF	TGTGCCAGCAGCTTAGCTCCTAGTGGAAACACCATATATTTT
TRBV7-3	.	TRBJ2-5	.	CASSTQGLSETQYF	TGTGCCAGCAGCACTCAGGGGTTATCAGAGACCCAGTACTTC
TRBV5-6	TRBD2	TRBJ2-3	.	CASSFRPGTRLTDTQYF	TGTGCCAGCAGCTTTCGTCCCGGGACTAGGCTCACAGATACGCAGTATTTT
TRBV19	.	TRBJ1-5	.	CASSIYGLGLSNQPQHF	TGTGCCAGTAGTATTTATGGTCTGGGCCTAAGCAATCAGCCCCAGCATTTT
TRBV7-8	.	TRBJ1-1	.	CASSLSVAGNTEAFF	TGTGCCAGCAGCTTATCGGTTGCCGGGAACACTGAAGCTTTCTTT
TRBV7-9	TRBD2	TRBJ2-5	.	CASSLGLAGSEETQYF	TGTGCCAGCAGCTTAGGGCTAGCGGGGAGCGAAGAGACCCAGTACTTC
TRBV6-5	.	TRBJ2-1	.	CASSTAGVNEQFF	TGTGCCAGCAGTACGGCAGGGGTAAATGAGCAGTTCTTC
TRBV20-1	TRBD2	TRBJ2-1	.	CSAREDNEQFF	TGCAGTGCCCGGGAGGACAATGAGCAGTTCTTC
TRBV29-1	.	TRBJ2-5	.	CSVEARGSGHGEGTQYF	TGCAGCGTTGAAGCGAGGGGTTCGGGACATGGGGAAGGGACCCAGTACTTC
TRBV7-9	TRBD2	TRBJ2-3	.	CASSPGLATDTQYF	TGTGCCAGCAGCCCGGGACTAGCCACAGATACGCAGTATTTT
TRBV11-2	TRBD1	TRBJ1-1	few	CASSSGQALGSTEAFF	TGTGCCAGCAGCTCCGGACAGGCCCTAGGGAGCACTGAAGCTTTCTTT
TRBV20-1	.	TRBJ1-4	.	CSASRTSRVATNEKLFF	TGCAGTGCTAGTCGAACGTCTCGGGTTGCAACTAATGAAAAACTGTTTTTT
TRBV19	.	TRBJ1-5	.	CASAETGRTEPQHF	TGTGCCAGTGCCGAGACAGGCCGCACGGAGCCCCAGCATTTT
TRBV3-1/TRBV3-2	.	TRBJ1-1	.	CASSPKMNTEAFF	TGTGCCAGCAGCCCTAAGATGAACACTGAAGCTTTCTTT
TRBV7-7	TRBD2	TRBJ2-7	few	CASSPLGGANEQYF	TGTGCCAGCAGCCCCCTCGGGGGGGCGAACGAGCAGTACTTC
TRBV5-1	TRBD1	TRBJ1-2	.	CASSLDRAQGAAGYTF	TGCGCCAGCAGCCTGGACAGGGCCCAGGGGGCCGCTGGCTACACCTTC
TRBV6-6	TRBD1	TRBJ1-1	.	CASSYRTGGTEAFF	TGTGCCAGCAGTTACCGAACAGGGGGCACTGAAGCTTTCTTT
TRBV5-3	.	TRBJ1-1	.	CARSLEGPGGDTEAFF	TGTGCCAGAAGCTTGGAGGGACCGGGAGGGGACACTGAAGCTTTCTTT
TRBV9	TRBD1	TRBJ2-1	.	CASSVMGQGVGEQFF	TGTGCCAGCAGCGTAATGGGACAGGGGGTGGGTGAGCAGTTCTTC
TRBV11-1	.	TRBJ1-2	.	CASTKNSDTGGYTF	TGTGCCAGCACCAAAAATAGTGACACCGGTGGCTACACCTTC
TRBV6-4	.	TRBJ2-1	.	CARNRPQGTHSYNEQFF	TGTGCCAGAAACCGCCCACAGGGAACCCATAGCTACAATGAGCAGTTCTTC
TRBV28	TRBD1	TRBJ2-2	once	CASSFFRDSENTGELFF	TGTGCCAGCAGTTTCTTCCGGGACAGCGAAAACACCGGGGAGCTGTTTTTT
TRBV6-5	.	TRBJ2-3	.	CASTVRGRKDTQYF	TGTGCCAGCACGGTTCGAGGGAGGAAAGATACGCAGTATTTT